This TCR beta chain was sequenced during a study of shared clonotypes between healthy human individuals (dated by TCRdb to about 2020). Describing the broader study: The cohort comprised two women and a few men aged 18 to 49 years. Leukapheresis yielded between about 0.85 and 10 billion PBMCs per donor. To estimate repertoire size and how much clonotype sharing occurs between individuals, the study deeply sequenced the blood TCR repertoires of five healthy adults. Libraries were prepared and TCR repertoires were sequenced by different laboratories using diverse techniques, in order to increase sequencing depth and limit assay-specific biases. For each donor, CD4 naive and CD4 memory were each run on three plates, CD8 naive on two plates, and CD8 memory on one plate. What the study reported, not specific to this receptor: Based on pairwise subsampling, the degree of clonotype sharing among donors was expected to be affected by sequencing depth. Rarefaction of sorted-subset datasets indicated incomplete sequencing despite the large sequencing depth. Because the study included only a small number of donors, the genetic and exposure-history diversity represented was limited. Sampling was limited to blood, and TCR repertoires in tissue likely differ from TCR repertoires in blood. When four donors were compared, the shared fraction of clonotypes was 5% to 6.5% for naive CD4, 3.5% to 4% for naive CD8, more than 2% for memory CD4, and around 0.37% for memory CD8. Higher generation probabilities were observed for clonotypes shared by all four sorted-subset donors than for non-shared clonotypes. Larger estimated clonotype richness was generally found for naive subsets than for memory subsets.

Regarding this clone: Its antigen target is currently unknown. No base quality values were provided; no much bigger clone lies one nucleotide off.

Deletion took 10 bases off V and 6 bases off J, with a span of 25 bases between the germline ends. The germline V gene (reference sequence) supplies CDR1 WNHNN and CDR2 SYGVQD. The cysteine opens and the phenylalanine closes a CDR3 of 15 amino acids. Of the read, only the CDR3 DNA is kept; its 45 bases are in frame from base 1. The donors were healthy, HIV-negative adults with no recently reported acute infections or vaccinations. Every donor was a Caucasian adult residing in Nashville, Tennessee, USA. CD4+ T cells were enriched by magnetic negative selection, after which naive cells were positively selected on CD45RA and the negative fraction was taken as the memory subset. Blood was obtained by leukapheresis, after which PBMCs were separated by Ficoll-Histopaque density gradient centrifugation and cryopreserved in liquid nitrogen vapor phase. Purity and quantity of every magnetically sorted T cell population were checked by analytical flow cytometry. From each sorted fraction, genomic DNA was isolated and quantified by UV absorbance on a Nanodrop 2000c.

Using the deep immunoSEQ assay, TCR CDR3 regions were amplified from genomic DNA by multiplex PCR. For each cell subset, the extracted genomic DNA was distributed evenly across all wells of several immunoSEQ 96-well plates, and each plate served as one replicate. For sorted subsets, roughly 200 ng of genomic DNA, equivalent to roughly 30,000 T cell genomes, went into each replicate PCR. Purified libraries were measured with a Qubit 3.0 fluorometer, size-checked on a Bioanalyzer 2100, and measured again with the KAPA Library Quantification kit. Every immunoSEQ 96-well plate was sequenced on a separate single-read 150-cycle Illumina NextSeq 550 flow cell. The authors processed their data as follows. The immunoSEQ output contained only junctional sequences without quality scores, so filtering could not match that applied to full-length reads. To assign V/J genes and CDR3, sequences were annotated using PyIR, a Python wrapper for IgBLAST v1.9, with IMGT germline references. Reads were filtered out if the reads had weak V/J assignments (E-value above 1e-6), no CDR3, stop codons, out-of-frame junctions, or ambiguous translated residues. V3J clonotypes were defined by identical inferred V gene, J gene, and CDR3 amino acid sequence. Percentage overlap between repertoires was computed as shared unique clonotypes divided by the size of the smaller repertoire. Three approaches were used to assess repertoire richness: RTK rarefaction, the Chao1 estimator, and Recon v2.1 estimates of unobserved clonotypes. OLGA was used to compute generation probabilities for all TCRbeta clonotypes that the gDNA method yielded from a few donors. TCRdb took this table from immuneACCESS and kept in-frame rearrangements with V and J called. Such tables lack part of the clones; where checked against another copy, unresolved V genes explain under half of the gap, and the rest is unexplained. That table gives V, J and clone size, and the DNA gave D and trimming. This sample is represented by roughly 2.4 million clones; almost 96% of them were singletons. 0.1% to 0.15% of the sample rests with the top ten.

The clonotype comes from a man between 18 and 35 years old in good health. This chain is built from TRBV10-1 and TRBJ2-7; the best D guess is TRBD2, with 6 bases matching. Sequencing used naive CD4+ T cells sorted from blood. Read against the paper, the sample's cell subset or site label means: CD45RA+ positively selected. The bases are TGCGCCAACCGTAAGCCCGGGAGTCCGAAGGGCGAGCAGTACTTC. Translated, it reads CANRKPGSPKGEQYF.